This T cell receptor (beta chain) came from a study of shared clonotypes between healthy human individuals (dated by TCRdb to 2019 to 2021). For the study in its entirety: The cohort included a few men and a couple of women between 18 and 49 years of age. For each donor, CD4 naive and CD4 memory were each run on three plates, CD8 naive on two plates, and CD8 memory on one plate. To estimate repertoire size and how much clonotype sharing occurs between individuals, the study deeply sequenced the blood TCR repertoires of five or six healthy adults. To increase sequencing depth and limit assay-specific biases, different laboratories used diverse techniques to prepare libraries and sequence TCR repertoires. Leukapheresis yielded between about 0.94 and 10 billion PBMCs per donor.

This clone was seen only once. The antigen it recognizes is unknown. No base-level quality is on record; no much larger clone is a single base apart. One read alone provides weak support. Using the deep immunoSEQ assay, TCR CDR3 regions were amplified from genomic DNA by multiplex PCR. Extracted genomic DNA from each cell subset was distributed evenly across all wells of several immunoSEQ 96-well plates, and each plate was treated as a replicate. For sorted subsets, around 200 ng genomic DNA, equal to about 30,000 T cell genomes, was loaded into each replicate PCR. Purified libraries were quantified with a Qubit 3.0 fluorometer, sized on a Bioanalyzer 2100, and re-quantified with the KAPA Library Quantification kit. Every immunoSEQ 96-well plate was sequenced on a separate single-read 150-cycle Illumina NextSeq 550 flow cell. Per the authors' processing: Because the immunoSEQ output held only junctional sequences and lacked quality scores, the filtering could not match the filtering applied to full-length reads. Sequences were annotated with PyIR, a Python wrapper for IgBLAST v1.9, and V/J genes and CDR3 were assigned using IMGT germline references. Reads with weak V/J assignments (E-value above 1e-6), missing CDR3, stop codons, out-of-frame junctions, or ambiguous translated residues were removed. V3J clonotypes were defined as sequences sharing the same inferred V gene, J gene, and CDR3 amino acid sequence. The percentage overlap between two repertoires was calculated by dividing the number of shared unique clonotypes by the size of the smaller repertoire. Three approaches were used to assess repertoire richness: RTK rarefaction, the Chao1 estimator, and Recon v2.1 estimates of unobserved clonotypes. OLGA was used to compute generation probabilities for all TCRbeta clonotypes that the gDNA method yielded from several donors. The table was pulled from immuneACCESS by TCRdb, which kept in-frame rearrangements only. Such tables lose some clones; where checked, under half of the loss comes from unresolved V genes, and the rest has no known cause. The DNA was the basis for D and trimming; V, J and clone size are from that table. For this sample there are approximately 95,000 clones; 67% appear just once. The ten largest clones take up 45% of the sample.

V and J lose 6 bases and 0 bases, and a span of 15 bases separates them. CDR1 and CDR2 are read off the germline V gene (reference sequence) as LNHDA and SQIVND. Spanning cysteine to phenylalanine, the CDR3 consists of 16 amino acids. Of the read, only the CDR3 DNA is kept; its 48 bases are in frame from base 1. The donors were healthy, HIV-negative adults with no recently reported acute infections or vaccinations. Only Caucasian adults living in Nashville, Tennessee, USA were represented among the donors. CD8 memory samples combined magnetically selected CD45RO+ cells with CCR7-negative CD45RA+ effector memory (TemRA) cells. After blood collection by leukapheresis, PBMCs were isolated using Ficoll-Histopaque density gradient centrifugation and then cryopreserved in the vapor phase of liquid nitrogen. Analytical flow cytometry was used to check the purity and quantity of every magnetically sorted T cell population. Genomic DNA was isolated from each sorted fraction and quantified by UV absorbance on a Nanodrop 2000c.

The full study reports these points: Because the study included only a small number of donors, the genetic and exposure-history diversity represented was limited. Only blood was sampled, and tissue TCR repertoires likely differ from those in blood. Based on pairwise subsampling, the degree of clonotype sharing among donors was expected to be affected by sequencing depth. Higher generation probabilities were observed for clonotypes shared by all four sorted-subset donors than for non-shared clonotypes. Naive subsets generally had larger estimated clonotype richness than memory subsets. About 4.5% of naive CD4, 3.5% of naive CD8, around 2.3% of memory CD4, and 0.4% of memory CD8 clonotypes were shared across four donors. Rarefaction of sorted-subset datasets indicated incomplete sequencing despite the large sequencing depth.

Sequences were obtained from memory CD8+ T cells sorted from blood. The sample's cell subset or site, from its label and the paper: CD45RO+ cells pooled with CCR7-negative TemRA cells. This clonotype originated in a young man in good health. This receptor chain uses TRBV19 and TRBJ2-4; tentative D gene TRBD2, with 6 bases matching. The DNA is as follows: TGTGCCAGTAGCCTCGGGGGTGTTATAGCCAAAAACATTCAGTACTTC. Protein translation: CASSLGGVIAKNIQYF. Where the CDR3 stops, the reference TRBV19 and TRBJ2-4 genes take over; the full variable domain is DGGITQSPKYLFRKEGQNVTLSCEQNLNHDAMYWYRQDPGQGLRLIYYSQIVNDFQKGDIAEGYSVSREKKESFPLTVTSAQKNPTAFYLCASSLGGVIAKNIQYFGAGTRLSVL.